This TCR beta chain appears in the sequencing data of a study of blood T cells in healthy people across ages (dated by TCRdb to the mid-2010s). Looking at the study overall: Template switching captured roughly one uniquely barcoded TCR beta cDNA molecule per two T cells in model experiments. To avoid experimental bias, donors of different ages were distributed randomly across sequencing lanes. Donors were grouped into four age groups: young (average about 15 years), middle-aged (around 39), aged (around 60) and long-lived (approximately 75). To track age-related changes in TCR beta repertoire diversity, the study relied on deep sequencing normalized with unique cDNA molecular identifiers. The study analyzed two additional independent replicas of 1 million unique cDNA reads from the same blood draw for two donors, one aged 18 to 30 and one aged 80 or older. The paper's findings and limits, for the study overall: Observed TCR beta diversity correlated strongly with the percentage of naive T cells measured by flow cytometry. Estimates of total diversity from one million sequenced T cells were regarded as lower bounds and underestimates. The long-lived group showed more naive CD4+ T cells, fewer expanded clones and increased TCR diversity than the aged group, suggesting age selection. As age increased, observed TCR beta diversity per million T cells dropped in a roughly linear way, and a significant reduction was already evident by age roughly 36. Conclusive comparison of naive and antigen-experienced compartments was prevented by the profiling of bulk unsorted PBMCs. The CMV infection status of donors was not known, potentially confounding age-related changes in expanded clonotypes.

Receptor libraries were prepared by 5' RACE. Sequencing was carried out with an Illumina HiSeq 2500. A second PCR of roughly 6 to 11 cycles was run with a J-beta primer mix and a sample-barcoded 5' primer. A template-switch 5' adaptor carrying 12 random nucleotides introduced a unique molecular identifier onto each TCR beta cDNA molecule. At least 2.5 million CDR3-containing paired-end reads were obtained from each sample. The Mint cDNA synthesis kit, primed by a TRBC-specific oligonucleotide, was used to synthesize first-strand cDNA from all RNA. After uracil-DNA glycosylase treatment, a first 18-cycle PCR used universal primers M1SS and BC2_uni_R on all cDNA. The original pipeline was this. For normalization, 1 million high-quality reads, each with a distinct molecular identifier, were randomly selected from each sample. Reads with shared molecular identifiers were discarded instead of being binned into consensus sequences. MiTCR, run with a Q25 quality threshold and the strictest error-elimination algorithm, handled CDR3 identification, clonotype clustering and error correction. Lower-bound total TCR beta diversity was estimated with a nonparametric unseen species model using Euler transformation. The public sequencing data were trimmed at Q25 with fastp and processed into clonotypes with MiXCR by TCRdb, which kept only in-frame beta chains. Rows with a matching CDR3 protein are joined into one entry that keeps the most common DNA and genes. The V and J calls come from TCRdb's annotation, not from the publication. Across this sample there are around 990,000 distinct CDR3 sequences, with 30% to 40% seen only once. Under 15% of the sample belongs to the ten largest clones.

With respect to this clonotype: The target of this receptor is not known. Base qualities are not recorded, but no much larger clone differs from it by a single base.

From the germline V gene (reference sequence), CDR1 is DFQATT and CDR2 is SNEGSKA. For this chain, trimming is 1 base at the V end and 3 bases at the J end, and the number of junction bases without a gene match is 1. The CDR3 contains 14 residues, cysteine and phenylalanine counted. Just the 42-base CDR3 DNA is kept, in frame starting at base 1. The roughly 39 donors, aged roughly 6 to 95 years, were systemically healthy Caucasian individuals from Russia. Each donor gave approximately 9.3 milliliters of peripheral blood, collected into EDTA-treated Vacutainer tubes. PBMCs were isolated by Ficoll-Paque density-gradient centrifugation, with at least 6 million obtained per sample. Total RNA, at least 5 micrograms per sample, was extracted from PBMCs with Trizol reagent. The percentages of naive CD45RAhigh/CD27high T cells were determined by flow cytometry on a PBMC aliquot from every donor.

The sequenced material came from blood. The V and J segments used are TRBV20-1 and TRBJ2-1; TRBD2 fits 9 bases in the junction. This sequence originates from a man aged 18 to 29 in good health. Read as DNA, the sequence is TGCAGTGCTAGAGCTAGCGGGGTCTACAATGAGCAGTTCTTC. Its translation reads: CSARASGVYNEQFF.